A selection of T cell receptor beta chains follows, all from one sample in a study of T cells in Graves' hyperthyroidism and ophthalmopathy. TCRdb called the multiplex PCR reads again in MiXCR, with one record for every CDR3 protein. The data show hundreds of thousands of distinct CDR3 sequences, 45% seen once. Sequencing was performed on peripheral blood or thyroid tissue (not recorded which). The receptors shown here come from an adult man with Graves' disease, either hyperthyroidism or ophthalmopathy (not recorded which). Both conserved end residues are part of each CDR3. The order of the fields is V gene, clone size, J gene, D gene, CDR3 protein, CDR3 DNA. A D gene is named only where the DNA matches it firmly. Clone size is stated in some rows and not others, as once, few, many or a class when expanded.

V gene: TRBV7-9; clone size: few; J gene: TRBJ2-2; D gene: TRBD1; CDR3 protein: CASSSPTGGNTGELFF; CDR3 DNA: TGTGCCAGCAGCTCCCCGACAGGGGGCAACACCGGGGAGCTGTTTTTT
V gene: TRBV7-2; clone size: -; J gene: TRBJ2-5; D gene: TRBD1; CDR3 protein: CASTSPPAGQGASETQYF; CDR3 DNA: TGTGCCAGCACATCCCCGCCGGCGGGACAGGGGGCGAGTGAGACCCAGTACTTC
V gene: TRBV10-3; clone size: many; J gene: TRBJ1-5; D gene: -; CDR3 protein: CAISPKWNQPQHF; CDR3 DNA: TGTGCCATCTCCCCGAAGTGGAATCAGCCCCAGCATTTT
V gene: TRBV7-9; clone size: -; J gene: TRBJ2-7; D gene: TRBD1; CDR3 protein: CASSFRDSINYEQYF; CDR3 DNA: TGTGCCAGCAGCTTCCGGGACAGTATAAACTACGAGCAGTACTTC
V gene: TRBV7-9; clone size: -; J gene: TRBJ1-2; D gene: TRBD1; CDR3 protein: CASSALPGQGAHNYGYTF; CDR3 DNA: TGTGCCAGCAGCGCGTTGCCGGGACAGGGGGCTCATAACTATGGCTACACCTTC
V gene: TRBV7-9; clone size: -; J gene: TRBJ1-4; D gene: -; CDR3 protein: CASRWGIGEKLFF; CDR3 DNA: TGTGCCAGTAGATGGGGCATCGGGGAAAAACTGTTTTTT
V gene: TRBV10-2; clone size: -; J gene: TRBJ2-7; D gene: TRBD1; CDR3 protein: CASRLDRDGEQYF; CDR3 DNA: TGCGCCAGCAGACTGGACAGGGACGGCGAGCAGTACTTC
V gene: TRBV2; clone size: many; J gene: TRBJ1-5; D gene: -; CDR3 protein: CASTWAGSSNQPQHF; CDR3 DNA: TGTGCCAGCACCTGGGCGGGAAGTAGCAATCAGCCCCAGCATTTT
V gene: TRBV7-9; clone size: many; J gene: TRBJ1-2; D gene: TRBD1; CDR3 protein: CASSHRDRESYGYTF; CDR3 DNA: TGTGCCAGCAGCCATCGGGACAGGGAAAGCTATGGCTACACCTTC
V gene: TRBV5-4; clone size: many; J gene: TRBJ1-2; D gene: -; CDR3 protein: CASSLSDNYGYTF; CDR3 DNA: TGTGCCAGCAGCTTGTCAGACAACTATGGCTACACCTTC
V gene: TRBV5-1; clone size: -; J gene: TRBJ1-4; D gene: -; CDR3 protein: CASRRENEKLFF; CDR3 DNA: TGCGCCAGCAGGCGGGAAAATGAAAAACTGTTTTTT
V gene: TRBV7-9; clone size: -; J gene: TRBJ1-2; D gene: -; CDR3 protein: CASRSGGGDGYTF; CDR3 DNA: TGTGCCAGCAGATCGGGGGGGGGAGATGGCTACACCTTC
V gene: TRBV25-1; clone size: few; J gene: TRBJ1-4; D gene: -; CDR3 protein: CASKRGIATNEKLFF; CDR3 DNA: TGTGCCAGCAAGAGGGGGATTGCAACTAATGAAAAACTGTTTTTT
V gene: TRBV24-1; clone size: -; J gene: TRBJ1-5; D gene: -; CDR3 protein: CATRAAGDQPQHF; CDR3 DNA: TGTGCCACCCGAGCGGCAGGGGATCAGCCCCAGCATTTT
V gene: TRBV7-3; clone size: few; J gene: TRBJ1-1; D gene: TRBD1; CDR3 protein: CASSHFPGQDQNTEAFF; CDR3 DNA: TGCGCCAGCAGCCATTTTCCGGGACAGGACCAGAACACTGAAGCTTTCTTT
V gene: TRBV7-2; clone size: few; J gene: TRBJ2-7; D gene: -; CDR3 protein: CASSLMVEQYF; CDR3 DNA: TGTGCCAGCAGCTTAATGGTGGAGCAGTACTTC
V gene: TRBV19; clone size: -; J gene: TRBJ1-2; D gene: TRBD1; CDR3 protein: CASSIQPGGYGYTF; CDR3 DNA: TGTGCCAGTAGTATTCAGCCAGGGGGCTATGGCTACACCTTC
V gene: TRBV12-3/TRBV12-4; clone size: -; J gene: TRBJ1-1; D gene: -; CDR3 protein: CASSPRGRNTEAFF; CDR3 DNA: TGTGCCAGCAGTCCCCGTGGCCGGAACACTGAAGCTTTCTTT
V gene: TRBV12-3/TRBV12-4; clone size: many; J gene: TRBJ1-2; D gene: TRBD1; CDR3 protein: CASSVTGGNGYTF; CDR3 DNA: TGTGCCAGCAGTGTGACAGGGGGAAATGGCTACACCTTC
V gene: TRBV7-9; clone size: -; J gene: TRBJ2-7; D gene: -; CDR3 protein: CASSAPTVQYF; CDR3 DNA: TGTGCCAGCAGCGCCCCGACAGTGCAGTACTTC
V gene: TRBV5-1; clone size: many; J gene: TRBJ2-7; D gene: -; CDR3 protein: CASSWGEQYF; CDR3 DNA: TGCGCCAGCAGTTGGGGAGAGCAGTACTTC
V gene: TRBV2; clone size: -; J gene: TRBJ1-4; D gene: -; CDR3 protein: CASRQVSGNEKLFF; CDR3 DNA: TGTGCCAGCAGACAGGTTTCGGGTAATGAAAAACTGTTTTTT
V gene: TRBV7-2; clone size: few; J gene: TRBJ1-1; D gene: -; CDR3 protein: CASSLNPRTEAFF; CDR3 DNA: TGTGCCAGCAGCTTAAACCCGAGAACTGAAGCTTTCTTT
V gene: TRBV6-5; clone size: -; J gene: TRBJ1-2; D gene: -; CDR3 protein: CASRRAAANYGYTF; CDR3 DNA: TGTGCCAGCAGGAGAGCGGCAGCTAACTATGGCTACACCTTC
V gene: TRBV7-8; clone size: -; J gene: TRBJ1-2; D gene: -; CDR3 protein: CASSPAPDSLYGYTF; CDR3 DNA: TGTGCCAGCAGCCCCGCCCCCGACAGCCTATATGGCTACACCTTC
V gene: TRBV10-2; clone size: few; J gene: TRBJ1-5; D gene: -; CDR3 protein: CASSEGLAVYSNQPQHF; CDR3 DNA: TGCGCCAGCAGTGAGGGTTTAGCGGTCTATAGCAATCAGCCCCAGCATTTT
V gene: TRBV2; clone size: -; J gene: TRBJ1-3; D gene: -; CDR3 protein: CASSLALGDSGNTIYF; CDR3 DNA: TGTGCCAGCAGTTTAGCTCTCGGGGACTCTGGAAACACCATATATTTT
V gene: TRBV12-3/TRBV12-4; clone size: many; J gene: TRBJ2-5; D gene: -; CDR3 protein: CASSRTQETQYF; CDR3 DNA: TGTGCCAGCAGTCGTACCCAAGAGACCCAGTACTTC
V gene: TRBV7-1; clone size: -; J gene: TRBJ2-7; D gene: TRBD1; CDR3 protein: CASSSGQGAVEQYF; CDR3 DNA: TGTGCCAGCAGCTCCGGACAGGGGGCAGTGGAGCAGTACTTC
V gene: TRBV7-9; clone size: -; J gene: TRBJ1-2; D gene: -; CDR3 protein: CASSLTDSRYGYTF; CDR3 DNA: TGTGCCAGCAGCCTGACGGACAGTCGCTATGGCTACACCTTC
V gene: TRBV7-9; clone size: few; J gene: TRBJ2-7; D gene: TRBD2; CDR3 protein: CASSARTSGSSYEQYF; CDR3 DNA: TGTGCCAGCAGTGCCCGGACTAGCGGGAGCTCCTACGAGCAGTACTTC
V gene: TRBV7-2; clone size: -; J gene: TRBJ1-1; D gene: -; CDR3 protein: CASSPFSTGNTEAFF; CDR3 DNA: TGTGCCAGCTCACCATTTTCGACAGGGAACACTGAAGCTTTCTTT
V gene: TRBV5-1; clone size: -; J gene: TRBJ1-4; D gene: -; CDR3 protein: CASSLLGEATNEKLFF; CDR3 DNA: TGCGCCAGCAGCTTGTTGGGGGAGGCAACTAATGAAAAACTGTTTTTT
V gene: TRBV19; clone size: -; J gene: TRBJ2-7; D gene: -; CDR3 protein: CASTYGLYEQYF; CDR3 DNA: TGTGCCAGCACCTACGGACTTTACGAGCAGTACTTC
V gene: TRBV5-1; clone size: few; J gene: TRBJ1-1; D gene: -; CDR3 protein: CASSYPGASTEAFF; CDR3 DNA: TGCGCCAGCAGTTATCCGGGGGCTAGCACTGAAGCTTTCTTT
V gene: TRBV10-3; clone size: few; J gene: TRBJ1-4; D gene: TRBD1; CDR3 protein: CAISESTGDEKLFF; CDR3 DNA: TGTGCCATCAGTGAGTCCACAGGGGATGAAAAACTGTTTTTT
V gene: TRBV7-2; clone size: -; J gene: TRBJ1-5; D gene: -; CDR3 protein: CASSFGASNQPQHF; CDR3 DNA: TGTGCCAGCAGTTTTGGTGCTAGCAATCAGCCCCAGCATTTT
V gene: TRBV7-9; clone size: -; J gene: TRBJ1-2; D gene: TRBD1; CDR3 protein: CASRPGTGAHYGYTF; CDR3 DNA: TGTGCCAGCAGACCCGGGACAGGGGCTCACTATGGCTACACCTTC
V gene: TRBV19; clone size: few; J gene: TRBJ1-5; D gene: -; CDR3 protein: CASSNSWAGGGRQPQHF; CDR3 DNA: TGTGCCAGTAGTAATTCTTGGGCAGGCGGTGGCCGACAGCCCCAGCATTTT
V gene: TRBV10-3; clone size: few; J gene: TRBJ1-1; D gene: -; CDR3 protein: CASGGLDTEAFF; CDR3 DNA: TGTGCCAGCGGGGGGCTGGACACTGAAGCTTTCTTT
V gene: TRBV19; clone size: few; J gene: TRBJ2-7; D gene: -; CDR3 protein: CASSLAINYEQYF; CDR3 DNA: TGTGCCAGTAGTTTGGCGATAAACTACGAGCAGTACTTC
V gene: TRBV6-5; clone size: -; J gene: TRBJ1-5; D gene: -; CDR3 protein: CASSEGGGIHF; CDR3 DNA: TGTGCCAGCAGTGAAGGGGGAGGGATTCATTTT
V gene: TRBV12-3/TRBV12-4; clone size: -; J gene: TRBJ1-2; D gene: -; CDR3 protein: CASSLTDSAGYTF; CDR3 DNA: TGTGCCAGCAGTTTAACCGACAGTGCTGGCTACACCTTC
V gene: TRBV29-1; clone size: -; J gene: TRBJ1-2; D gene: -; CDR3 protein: CSVEVPGQTNYGYTF; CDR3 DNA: TGCAGCGTTGAGGTCCCTGGACAGACCAACTATGGCTACACCTTC
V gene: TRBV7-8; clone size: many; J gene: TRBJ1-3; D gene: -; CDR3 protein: CASSLGSRLSGNTIYF; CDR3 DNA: TGTGCCAGCAGCTTAGGGTCACGGCTCTCTGGAAACACCATATATTTT
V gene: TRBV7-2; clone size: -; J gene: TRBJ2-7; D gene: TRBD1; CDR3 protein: CASSLGRRDRGYEQYF; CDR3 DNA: TGTGCCAGCAGCTTAGGTAGGCGGGACAGGGGCTACGAGCAGTACTTC
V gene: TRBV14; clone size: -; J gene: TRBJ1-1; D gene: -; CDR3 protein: CASSHDLTTEAFF; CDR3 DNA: TGTGCCAGCAGCCATGACTTAACAACTGAAGCTTTCTTT
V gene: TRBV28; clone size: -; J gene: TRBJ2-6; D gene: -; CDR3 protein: CASSLSGPGANVLTF; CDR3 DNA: TGTGCCAGCAGTTTATCAGGACCTGGGGCCAACGTCCTGACTTTC
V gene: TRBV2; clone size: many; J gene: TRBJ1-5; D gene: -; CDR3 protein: CASTPHSNQPQHF; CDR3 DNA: TGTGCCAGCACCCCCCATAGCAATCAGCCCCAGCATTTT
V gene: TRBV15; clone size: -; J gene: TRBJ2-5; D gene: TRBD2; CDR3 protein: CATSSGLAGEGPQEIQYF; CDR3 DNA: TGTGCCACCAGCAGTGGACTAGCGGGAGAGGGGCCCCAAGAGATCCAGTACTTC
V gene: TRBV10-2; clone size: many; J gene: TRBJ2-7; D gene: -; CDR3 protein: CASSKGPEGEQYF; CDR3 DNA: TGCGCCAGCAGTAAGGGACCAGAGGGCGAGCAGTACTTC
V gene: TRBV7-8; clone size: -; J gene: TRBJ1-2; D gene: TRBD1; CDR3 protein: CASSLSRTGLYGYTF; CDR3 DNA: TGTGCCAGCAGTCTTTCTCGGACAGGGCTCTATGGCTACACCTTC
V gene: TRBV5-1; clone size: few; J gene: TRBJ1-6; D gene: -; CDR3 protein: CASSSSIGENSPLHF; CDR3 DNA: TGCGCCAGCAGCTCTAGTATCGGAGAGAATTCACCCCTCCACTTT
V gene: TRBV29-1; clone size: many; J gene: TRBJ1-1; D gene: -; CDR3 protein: CSVVVNTEAFF; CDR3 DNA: TGCAGCGTTGTAGTGAACACTGAAGCTTTCTTT